This entry lists 14 T cell receptor beta chains sequenced from one sample in a study of shared clonotypes between healthy human individuals. The protocol was immunoSEQ multiplex PCR, while the TCRdb copy is restricted to in-frame clones and leaves out a portion. Here the sample spans millions of clones, roughly 92% being singletons. The sequencing sample was made of naive CD4+ T cells sorted from blood. Stated subset: CD45RA+ positively selected. The receptors were gathered from a young man in good health.

The chain employs TRBV10-1 and TRBJ1-1; 7 bases are a match to TRBD1. The germline V gene has CDR1 WNHNN and CDR2 SYGVQD (reference sequence). V was pared by 0 bases and J by 11 bases, with 9 bases of the junction left unmatched. CDR3 length equals 14 residues. The CDR3 region is CASSESRTGLWAFF. CDR3 nucleotides: TGCGCCAGCAGTGAGTCTAGGACAGGCCTTTGGGCTTTCTTT.

The rearrangement joins TRBV7-2 to TRBJ2-1; 13 positions match TRBD2. This CDR3 has 17 amino acids. Losses at the gene ends were 1 base for V and 8 bases for J; bases not matched to a gene: 8. Germline V CDR1 and CDR2: SGHTA, FQGNSA. CDR3 in DNA: TGTGCCAGCAGCTTAGTCCGACTAGCGGGGGGAGAAGATGAGCAGTTCTTC. Its translation is CASSLVRLAGGEDEQFF. The full variable domain, with the rest looked up from reference TRBV7-2 and TRBJ2-1, is GAGVSQSPSNKVTEKGKDVELRCDPISGHTALYWYRQSLGQGLEFLIYFQGNSAPDKSGLPSDRFSAERTGGSVSTLTIQRTQQEDSAVYLCASSLVRLAGGEDEQFFGPGTRLTVL.

This chain links TRBV6-1 with TRBJ2-7, with D perhaps matching TRBD2 (7 bases). The CDR3 has 14 amino acids. Per the germline V gene, CDR1 is MNHNS and CDR2 is SASEGT. Trimming shortened V by 4 bases and J by 4 bases, and 14 bases separated the two germline ends. The CDR3 nucleotides read TGTGCCAGCAGTGTTGAGGGAGGGGGATACGAGCAGTACTTC. Protein: CASSVEGGGYEQYF.

The genes are TRBV19 and TRBJ2-2; D ambiguous. CDR1 is LNHDA, CDR2 SQIVND, per germline (reference sequence). V lost 11 bases to trimming and J lost 1 base, with 20 bases between them. The CDR3 is 16 residues long. The CDR3 here is CASSPGWLGNTGELFF. CDR3 bases: TGTGCCTCGTCCCCCGGGTGGCTAGGGAACACCGGGGAGCTGTTTTTT.

The count of this clone is one. This chain connects TRBV5-1 to TRBJ1-4, with TRBD1 identical over 7 bases. V lost 0 bases, J lost 3 bases, and 2 bases stayed unmatched. Germline CDR1 and CDR2: SGHRS and YFSETQ. This CDR3 comprises 15 residues. The CDR3 DNA reads TGCGCCAGCAGCTTGGCGGACAGGCCTAATGAAAAACTGTTTTTT. This translates into CASSLADRPNEKLFF.

V gene TRBV5-6 combines with J gene TRBJ2-3; D unresolved. Germline assignment: CDR1 SGHDT and CDR2 YYEEEE. This CDR3 has 14 amino acids. Trimming shortened V by 0 bases and J by 4 bases, and 9 bases separated the two germline ends. CDR3 DNA: TGTGCCAGCAGCTTGGGGAGCCCCCCAGATACGCAGTATTTT. This codes for CASSLGSPPDTQYF.

This chain connects TRBV18 to TRBJ1-3; D ambiguous. Germline V gene data show CDR1 as KGHSH and CDR2 as LQKENI. The CDR3 sequence is 17 residues long. Trimming removed 2 bases at V and 0 bases at J, with 14 bases between. DNA of the CDR3: TGTGCCAGCTCACCATTCTCCGGCCCTAGCTCTGGAAACACCATATATTTT. Amino acid sequence: CASSPFSGPSSGNTIYF.

The V call is TRBV7-9, the J call TRBJ2-6; 9 nucleotides match TRBD1. The V gene's germline CDR1 is SEHNR and CDR2 FQNEAQ (reference sequence). V shed 5 bases, J shed 0 bases, and the junction held 11 bases outside the gene matches. This CDR3 is 19 amino acids long. This CDR3 is CASSGYRGLWDSGANVLTF. The CDR3 DNA reads TGTGCCAGCAGCGGCTACAGGGGGCTCTGGGACTCTGGGGCCAACGTCCTGACTTTC.

The chain employs TRBV9 and TRBJ1-5; D possibly corresponds to TRBD1 (5 bases). Trimming left V 3 bases short and J 4 bases short, with 20 bases between. CDR1 is SGDLS and CDR2 is YYNGEE in the germline V gene. This CDR3 region has 17 residues. The DNA of the CDR3 is TGTGCCAGCAGCGATCGCCCCGGGGGAAGAAAGAATCAGCCCCAGCATTTT. Protein: CASSDRPGGRKNQPQHF. The full variable domain, completed using reference TRBV9 and TRBJ1-5, is DSGVTQTPKHLITATGQRVTLRCSPRSGDLSVYWYQQSLDQGLQFLIQYYNGEERAKGNILERFSAQQFPDLHSELNLSSLELGDSALYFCASSDRPGGRKNQPQHFGDGTRLSIL.

V is TRBV28 and J is TRBJ1-6; D gene ambiguous. The CDR3 covers 13 residues. Germline CDR1 is MDHEN and CDR2 is SYDVKM. Trimming left V 3 bases short and J 8 bases short, with 8 bases between. CDR3 amino acids: CASSFVPDSPLHF. DNA of the CDR3: TGTGCCAGCAGTTTCGTGCCGGATTCACCCCTCCACTTT.

The chain couples TRBV6-1 to TRBJ1-1, with a tentative D call TRBD1 (6 bases). This CDR3 is built from 13 residues. V lost 7 bases to trimming and J lost 3 bases, with 12 bases between them. CDR1 is MNHNS, CDR2 SASEGT, per germline. CDR3 region: CASNWDTYTEAFF. As DNA, the CDR3 is TGTGCCAGCAACTGGGACACCTACACTGAAGCTTTCTTT.

V gene TRBV10-3 combines with J gene TRBJ2-3, with D possibly matching TRBD1 (5 bases). V shed 7 bases and J shed 1 base, with 9 bases lying between them. The germline CDR1 and CDR2 sequences are ENHRY and SYGVKD. CDR3 length: 13 residues. CDR3: CAINPQGTDTQYF. The CDR3, as DNA: TGTGCCATCAACCCACAGGGCACAGATACGCAGTATTTT.

J is TRBJ1-6 and V is TRBV5-4, with a possible D match to TRBD1 (5 bases). The CDR3 runs to 14 residues. Trimming took off 3 bases at V and 13 bases at J, with 17 bases between the two ends. Germline assignment: CDR1 SGHNT and CDR2 YYREEE (reference sequence). CDR3 DNA sequence: TGTGCCAGCAGCTCGACAGAGACCCTCTATCCCCTCCACTTT. It yields the protein CASSSTETLYPLHF.

This chain uses TRBV2 with TRBJ2-7; 9 bases match TRBD2. Germline V CDR1 and CDR2: SNHLY, FYNNEI. CDR3 length equals 13 residues. V shed 5 bases, J shed 3 bases, and the junction held 2 bases outside the gene matches. The CDR3 coding sequence is TGTGCCAGCAGTAAGACTAGCGGCTACGAGCAGTACTTC. Translating gives CASSKTSGYEQYF.